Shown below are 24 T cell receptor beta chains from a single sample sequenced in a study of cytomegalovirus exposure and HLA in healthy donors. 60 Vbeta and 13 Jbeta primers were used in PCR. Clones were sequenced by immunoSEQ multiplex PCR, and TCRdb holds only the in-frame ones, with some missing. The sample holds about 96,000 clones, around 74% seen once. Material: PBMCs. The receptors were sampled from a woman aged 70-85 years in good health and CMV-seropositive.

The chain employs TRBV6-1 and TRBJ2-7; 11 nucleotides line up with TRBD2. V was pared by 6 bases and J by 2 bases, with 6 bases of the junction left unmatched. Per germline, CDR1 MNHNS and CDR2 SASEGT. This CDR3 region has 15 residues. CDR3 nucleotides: TGTGCCAGCAGCCAACTAGCGGGGGTAACCTACGAGCAGTACTTC. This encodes CASSQLAGVTYEQYF.

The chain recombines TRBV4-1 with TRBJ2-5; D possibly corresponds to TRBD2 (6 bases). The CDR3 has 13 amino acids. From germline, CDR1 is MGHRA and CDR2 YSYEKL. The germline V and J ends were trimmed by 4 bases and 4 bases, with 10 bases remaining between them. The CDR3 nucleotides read TGCGCCAGCAGCCGTGGACTAATAGAGACCCAGTACTTC. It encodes CASSRGLIETQYF.

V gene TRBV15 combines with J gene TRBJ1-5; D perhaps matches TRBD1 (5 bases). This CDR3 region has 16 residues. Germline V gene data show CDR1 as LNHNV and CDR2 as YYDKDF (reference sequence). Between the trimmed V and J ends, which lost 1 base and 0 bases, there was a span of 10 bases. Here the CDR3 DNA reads TGTGCCACCAGCAGAGGGGGCGAATATAGCAATCAGCCCCAGCATTTT. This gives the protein CATSRGGEYSNQPQHF.

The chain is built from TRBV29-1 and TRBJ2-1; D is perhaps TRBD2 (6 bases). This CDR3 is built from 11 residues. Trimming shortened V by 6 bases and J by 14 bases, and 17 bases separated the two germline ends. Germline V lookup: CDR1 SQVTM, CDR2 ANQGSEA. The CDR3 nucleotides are TGCAGCGTCGACATGGGACTTGGGGAGTTCTTC. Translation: CSVDMGLGEFF.

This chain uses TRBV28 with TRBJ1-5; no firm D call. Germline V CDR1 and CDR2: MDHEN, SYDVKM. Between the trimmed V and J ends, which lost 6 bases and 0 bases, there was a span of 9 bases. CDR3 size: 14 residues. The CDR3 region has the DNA TGTGCCAGCAGGCGGCGGTTTAGCAATCAGCCCCAGCATTTT. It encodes CASRRRFSNQPQHF.

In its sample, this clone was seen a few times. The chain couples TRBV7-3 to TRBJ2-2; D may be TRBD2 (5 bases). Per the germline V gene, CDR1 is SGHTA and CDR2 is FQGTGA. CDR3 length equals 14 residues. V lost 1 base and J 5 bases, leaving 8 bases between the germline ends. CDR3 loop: CASSLKSGTGELFF. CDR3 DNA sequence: TGTGCCAGCAGCTTAAAGTCGGGGACCGGGGAGCTGTTTTTT. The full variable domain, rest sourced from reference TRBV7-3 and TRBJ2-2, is GAGVSQTPSNKVTEKGKYVELRCDPISGHTALYWYRQSLGQGPEFLIYFQGTGAADDSGLPNDRFFAVRPEGSVSTLKIQRTERGDSAVYLCASSLKSGTGELFFGEGSRLTVL.

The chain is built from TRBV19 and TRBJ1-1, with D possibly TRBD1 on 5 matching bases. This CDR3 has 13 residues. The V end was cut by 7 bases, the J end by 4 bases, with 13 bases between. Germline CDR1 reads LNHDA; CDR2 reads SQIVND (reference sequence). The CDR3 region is CASMGGGITEAFF. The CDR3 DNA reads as TGTGCCAGTATGGGGGGGGGTATCACTGAAGCTTTCTTT.

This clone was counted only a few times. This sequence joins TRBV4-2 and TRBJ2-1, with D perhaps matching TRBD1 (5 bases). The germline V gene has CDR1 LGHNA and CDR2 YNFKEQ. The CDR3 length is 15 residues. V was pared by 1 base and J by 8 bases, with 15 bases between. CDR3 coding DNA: TGTGCCAGCAGCCAAGCAACAGGACCCCCTCATGAGCAGTTCTTC. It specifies CASSQATGPPHEQFF.

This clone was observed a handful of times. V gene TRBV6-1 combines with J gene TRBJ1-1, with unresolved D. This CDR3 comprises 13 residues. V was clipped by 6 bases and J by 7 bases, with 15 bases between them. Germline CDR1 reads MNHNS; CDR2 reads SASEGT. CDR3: CASRVRGLGEAFF. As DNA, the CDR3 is TGTGCCAGCAGAGTTCGGGGTTTGGGTGAAGCTTTCTTT.

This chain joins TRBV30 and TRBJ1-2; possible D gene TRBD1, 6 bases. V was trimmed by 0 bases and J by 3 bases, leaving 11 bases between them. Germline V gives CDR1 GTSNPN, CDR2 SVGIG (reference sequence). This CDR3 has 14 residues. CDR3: CAWSVKGVYYGYTF. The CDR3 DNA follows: TGTGCCTGGAGTGTAAAGGGGGTATACTATGGCTACACCTTC.

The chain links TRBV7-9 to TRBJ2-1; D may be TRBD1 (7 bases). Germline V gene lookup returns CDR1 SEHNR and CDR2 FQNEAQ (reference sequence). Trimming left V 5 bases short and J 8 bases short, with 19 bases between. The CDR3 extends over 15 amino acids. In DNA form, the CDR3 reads TGTGCCAGCAGCCCGGGTGGCCAGGGGGAGGATGAGCAGTTCTTC. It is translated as CASSPGGQGEDEQFF.

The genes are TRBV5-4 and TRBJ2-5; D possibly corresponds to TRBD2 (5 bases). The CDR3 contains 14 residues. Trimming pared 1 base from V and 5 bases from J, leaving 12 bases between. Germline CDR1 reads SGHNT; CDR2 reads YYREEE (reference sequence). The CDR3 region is CASSLLGAGETQYF. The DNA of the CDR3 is TGTGCCAGCAGCTTGTTGGGCGCGGGTGAGACCCAGTACTTC.

CDR3 in DNA: TGTGCCAGCAGCTTCACAGCGAACACTGAAGCTTTCTTT. It specifies CASSFTANTEAFF. The rearrangement links TRBV6-1 to TRBJ1-1, with D unresolved. The length of the CDR3 is 13 residues. V was shortened by 6 bases and J by 1 base, with 9 bases between the two germline ends. From germline, CDR1 is MNHNS and CDR2 SASEGT.

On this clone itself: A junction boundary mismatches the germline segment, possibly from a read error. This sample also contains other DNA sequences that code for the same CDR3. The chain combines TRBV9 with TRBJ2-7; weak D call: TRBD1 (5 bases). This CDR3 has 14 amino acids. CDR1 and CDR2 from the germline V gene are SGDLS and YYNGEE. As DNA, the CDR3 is TGCGCCAGCAGCGTAGAGCCAGGGTGGAGCGAGCAGTACTTC. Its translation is CASSVEPGWSEQYF. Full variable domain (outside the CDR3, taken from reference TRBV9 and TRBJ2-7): DSGVTQTPKHLITATGQRVTLRCSPRSGDLSVYWYQQSLDQGLQFLIQYYNGEERAKGNILERFSAQQFPDLHSELNLSSLELGDSALYFCASSVEPGWSEQYFGPGTRLTVT.

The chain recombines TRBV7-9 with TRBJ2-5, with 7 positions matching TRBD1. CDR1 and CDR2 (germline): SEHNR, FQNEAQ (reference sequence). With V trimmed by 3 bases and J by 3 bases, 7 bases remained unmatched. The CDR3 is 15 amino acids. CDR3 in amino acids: CASSLDRFRKETQYF. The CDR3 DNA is TGTGCCAGCAGCTTGGACAGGTTCAGGAAAGAGACCCAGTACTTC.

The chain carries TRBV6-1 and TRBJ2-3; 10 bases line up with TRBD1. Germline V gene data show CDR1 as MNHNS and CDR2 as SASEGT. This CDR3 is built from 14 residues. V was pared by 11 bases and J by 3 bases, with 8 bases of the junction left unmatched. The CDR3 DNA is TGTGCCGGAGACGACAGGGGGCTTACAGATACGCAGTATTTT. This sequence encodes CAGDDRGLTDTQYF.

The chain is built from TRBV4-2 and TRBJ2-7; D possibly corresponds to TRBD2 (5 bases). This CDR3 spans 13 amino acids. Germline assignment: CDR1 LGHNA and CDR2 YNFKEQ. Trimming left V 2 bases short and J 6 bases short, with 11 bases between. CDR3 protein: CASSQRGLVEQYF. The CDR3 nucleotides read TGTGCCAGCAGCCAACGCGGGCTTGTCGAGCAGTACTTC.

The CDR3 loop is CASRTGVDEQYF. CDR3 DNA sequence: TGCGCCAGCAGGACGGGAGTGGACGAGCAGTACTTC. The chain joins TRBV5-1 to TRBJ2-7, with D perhaps TRBD2 (6 bases). Germline V gives CDR1 SGHRS, CDR2 YFSETQ. The CDR3 spans 12 residues. V was pared by 5 bases and J by 5 bases, with 11 bases between.

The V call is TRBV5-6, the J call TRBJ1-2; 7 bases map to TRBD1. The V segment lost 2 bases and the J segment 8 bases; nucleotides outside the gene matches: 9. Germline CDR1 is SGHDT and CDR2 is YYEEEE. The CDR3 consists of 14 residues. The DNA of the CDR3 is TGTGCCAGCAGCTTTTATGGACAGGCCCCCGGCTACACCTTC. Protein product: CASSFYGQAPGYTF.

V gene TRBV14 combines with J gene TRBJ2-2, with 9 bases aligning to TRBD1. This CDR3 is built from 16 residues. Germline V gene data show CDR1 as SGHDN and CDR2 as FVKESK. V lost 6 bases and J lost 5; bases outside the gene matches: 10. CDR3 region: CASSFYRGRLTGELFF. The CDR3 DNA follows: TGTGCCAGCAGTTTTTACAGGGGGCGCTTAACCGGGGAGCTGTTTTTT.

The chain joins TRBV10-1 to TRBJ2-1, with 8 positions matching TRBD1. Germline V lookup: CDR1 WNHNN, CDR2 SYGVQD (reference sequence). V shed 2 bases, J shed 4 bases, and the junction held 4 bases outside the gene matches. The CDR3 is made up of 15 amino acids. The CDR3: CASSEPGTGYNEQFF. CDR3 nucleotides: TGCGCCAGCAGTGAGCCCGGGACAGGTTACAATGAGCAGTTCTTC.

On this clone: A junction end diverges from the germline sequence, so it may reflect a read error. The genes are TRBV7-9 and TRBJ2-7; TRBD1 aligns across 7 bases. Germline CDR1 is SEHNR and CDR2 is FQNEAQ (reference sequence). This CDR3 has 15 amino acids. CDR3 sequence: CSSSLAGTVSYEQYF. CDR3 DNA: TGTTCCAGCAGCTTGGCCGGGACAGTCTCCTACGAGCAGTACTTC. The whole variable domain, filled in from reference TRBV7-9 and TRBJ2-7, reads DTGVSQNPRHKITKRGQNVTFRCDPISEHNRLYWYRQTLGQGPEFLTYFQNEAQLEKSRLLSDRFSAERPKGSFSTLEIQRTEQGDSAMYLCSSSLAGTVSYEQYFGPGTRLTVT.

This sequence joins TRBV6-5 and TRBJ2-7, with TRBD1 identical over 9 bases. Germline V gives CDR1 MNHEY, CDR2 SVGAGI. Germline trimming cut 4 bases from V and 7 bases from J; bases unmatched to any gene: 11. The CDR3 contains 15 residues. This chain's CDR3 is CASSFTGTGSGEQYF. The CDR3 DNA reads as TGTGCCAGCAGTTTTACCGGGACAGGGTCGGGTGAGCAGTACTTC.

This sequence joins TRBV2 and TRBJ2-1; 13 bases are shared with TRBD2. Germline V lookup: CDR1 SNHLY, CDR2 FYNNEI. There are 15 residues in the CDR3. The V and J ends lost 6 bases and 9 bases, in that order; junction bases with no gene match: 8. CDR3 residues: CASRKLAGGPTEQFF. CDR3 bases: TGTGCCAGCAGGAAACTAGCGGGAGGGCCTACTGAGCAGTTCTTC.